The rows below give T cell receptor beta chains drawn from one sample of a study of control samples from healthy donors and cancer patients. The data were produced by immunoSEQ multiplex PCR, yet TCRdb's version contains in-frame clones alone and is incomplete. The table includes over 100,000 clones, nearly 90% detected once. Material: blood. The receptors originated from a man aged 50 to 59 in good health. CDR3s include the opening cysteine and the closing phenylalanine or tryptophan. The D gene is left open where the match is weak. For some rows the clone size is stated as once, few or many, or as a class when expanded; others skip it.

j_gene,v_gene,d_gene,abundance,len,CDR3aa,CDR3nt
TRBJ1-4,TRBV7-9,-,-,14,CASSPLGGNEKLFF,TGTGCCAGCAGCCCCTTGGGGGGTAATGAAAAACTGTTTTTT
TRBJ2-6,TRBV5-1,TRBD1,-,17,CASSAGQGLSGANVLTF,TGCGCCAGCAGCGCCGGACAGGGTCTCTCTGGGGCCAACGTCCTGACTTTC
TRBJ2-1,TRBV10-2,TRBD2,-,12,CASKGTSREQFF,TGCGCCAGCAAAGGGACTAGCAGGGAGCAGTTCTTC
TRBJ2-5,TRBV13,TRBD1,-,13,CASSQGGWETQYF,TGTGCCAGCAGCCAAGGGGGCTGGGAGACCCAGTACTTC
TRBJ2-2,TRBV2,TRBD1,-,16,CASSSTGTGGSGELFF,TGTGCCAGCAGTTCCACCGGGACAGGGGGCTCCGGGGAGCTGTTTTTT
TRBJ1-1,TRBV27,-,-,13,CASNPTVGTEAFF,TGTGCCAGCAACCCCACCGTGGGCACTGAAGCTTTCTTT
TRBJ1-1,TRBV28,-,once,13,CASSFRGTTEAFF,TGTGCCAGCAGTTTCCGGGGGACCACTGAAGCTTTCTTT
TRBJ1-5,TRBV12-2,-,-,19,CASRSSVPGQGKSNQPQHF,TGTGCAAGTCGCTCCTCTGTTCCGGGACAGGGGAAGAGCAATCAGCCCCAGCATTTT
TRBJ1-1,TRBV9,TRBD1,-,16,CASSVGGQKVPYEAFF,TGTGCCAGCAGCGTAGGGGGACAGAAAGTACCGTATGAAGCTTTCTTT
TRBJ2-2,TRBV19,TRBD2,few,16,CASSKTSGATSGELFF,TGTGCCAGTAGTAAGACTAGCGGGGCAACGTCCGGGGAGCTGTTTTTT
TRBJ2-7,TRBV30,-,few,13,CAWSVQGGREQYF,TGTGCCTGGAGTGTACAAGGAGGGCGTGAGCAGTACTTC
TRBJ1-5,TRBV4-1,-,-,15,CASSQDRGAVQPQHF,TGCGCCAGCAGCCAAGATCGGGGCGCGGTCCAGCCCCAGCATTTT
TRBJ2-2,TRBV3-1/TRBV3-2,TRBD2,-,17,CASSRRTSGGNTGELFF,TGTGCCAGCAGCCGGAGGACTAGCGGGGGAAACACCGGGGAGCTGTTTTTT
TRBJ1-1,TRBV3-1/TRBV3-2,TRBD1,-,15,CASSRGETGYTEAFF,TGTGCCAGCAGCCGGGGGGAGACAGGGTACACTGAAGCTTTCTTT
TRBJ2-2,TRBV7-2,-,-,16,CASSLVASLNTGELFF,TGTGCCAGCAGCTTAGTGGCTAGCTTGAACACCGGGGAGCTGTTTTTT
TRBJ2-7,TRBV5-1,-,-,14,CASSFEGLTYEQYF,TGCGCCAGCAGCTTTGAGGGATTAACCTACGAGCAGTACTTC
TRBJ2-7,TRBV30,TRBD1,-,12,CAWSPQGLEQYF,TGTGCCTGGAGTCCACAGGGGTTAGAGCAGTACTTC
TRBJ1-1,TRBV3-1/TRBV3-2,-,-,14,CASSPPVRNTEAFF,TGTGCCAGCAGCCCCCCCGTCCGTAACACTGAAGCTTTCTTT
TRBJ2-7,TRBV6-5,-,-,13,CASRRGTTYEQYF,TGTGCCAGCAGGCGAGGGACAACCTACGAGCAGTACTTC
TRBJ1-1,TRBV4-2,-,-,14,CASSQESHNAEAFF,TGTGCCAGCAGCCAAGAGAGCCACAACGCTGAAGCTTTCTTT
TRBJ2-5,TRBV5-1,TRBD1,once,14,CASSWGTVQETQYF,TGCGCCAGCAGCTGGGGGACAGTCCAAGAGACCCAGTACTTC
TRBJ1-2,TRBV7-2,-,many,14,CASSSSGPHYGYTF,TGTGCCAGCAGCTCCTCCGGGCCCCACTATGGCTACACCTTC
TRBJ2-2,TRBV7-7,TRBD1,-,13,CATGQTNTGELFF,TGTGCTACGGGACAGACGAACACCGGGGAGCTGTTTTTT
TRBJ2-7,TRBV11-2,TRBD1,-,15,CASSLAGQGTYEQYF,TGTGCCAGCAGCTTAGCCGGACAGGGTACCTACGAGCAGTACTTC
TRBJ2-3,TRBV12-2,-,few,16,CASRLAEPRDPDTQYF,TGTGCAAGTCGCTTAGCTGAGCCGAGAGACCCAGATACGCAGTATTTT
TRBJ2-2,TRBV5-1,-,-,16,CASTTTTGTQTGELFF,TGCGCCAGCACAACAACAACTGGGACTCAAACCGGGGAGCTGTTTTTT
TRBJ2-1,TRBV3-1/TRBV3-2,TRBD1,-,16,CASSQVITGARNEQFF,TGTGCCAGCAGCCAAGTTATCACAGGGGCGCGCAATGAGCAGTTCTTC
TRBJ1-1,TRBV19,-,-,15,CASSIYRDRNTEAFF,TGTGCCAGTAGTATCTACAGGGATCGGAACACTGAAGCTTTCTTT
TRBJ1-5,TRBV6-5,-,-,14,CASRIHSSNQPQHF,TGTGCCAGCAGGATCCATAGCAGCAATCAGCCCCAGCATTTT
TRBJ1-5,TRBV27,-,-,14,CASSRGDTNQPQHF,TGTGCCAGCAGTCGGGGGGATACGAATCAGCCCCAGCATTTT
TRBJ2-1,TRBV9,TRBD2,-,16,CASSPGAGDYYNEQFF,TGTGCCAGCAGCCCCGGGGCGGGGGACTATTACAATGAGCAGTTCTTC
TRBJ1-1,TRBV11-2,-,-,13,CASSPGMNTEAFF,TGTGCCAGCAGCCCGGGAATGAACACTGAAGCTTTCTTT
TRBJ1-2,TRBV7-8,-,few,13,CASSLEGVYGYTF,TGTGCCAGCAGCTTAGAAGGGGTCTATGGCTACACCTTC
TRBJ1-5,TRBV6-1,-,-,16,CASSEARDTYYQPQHF,TGTGCCAGCAGTGAAGCGAGGGACACCTATTATCAGCCCCAGCATTTT
TRBJ2-7,TRBV29-1,-,-,13,CSVKKTSSYEQYF,TGCAGCGTCAAAAAGACTAGCTCCTACGAGCAGTACTTC
TRBJ1-3,TRBV18,-,-,17,CASSPPGQSLRGNTIYF,TGTGCCAGCTCACCCCCGGGACAATCTCTGAGAGGAAACACCATATATTTT
TRBJ2-7,TRBV11-2,-,-,12,CASSPTPYEQYF,TGTGCCAGCAGCCCGACGCCCTACGAGCAGTACTTC
TRBJ2-6,TRBV28,-,-,15,CASSDRFSGANVLTF,TGTGCCAGCAGTGACAGGTTCTCTGGGGCCAACGTCCTGACTTTC
TRBJ2-7,TRBV2,-,-,13,CASRGVKAYEQYF,TGTGCCAGCAGGGGGGTTAAGGCCTACGAGCAGTACTTC
TRBJ1-4,TRBV3-1/TRBV3-2,-,-,16,CASSQAIGTTNEKLFF,TGTGCCAGCAGCCAAGCAATTGGAACAACTAATGAAAAACTGTTTTTT
TRBJ2-7,TRBV10-1,-,-,13,CASSDHGIYEQYF,TGCGCCAGCAGTGACCACGGGATCTACGAGCAGTACTTC
TRBJ2-5,TRBV2,-,-,14,CASESRISSETQYF,TGTGCCAGCGAGTCGAGGATTTCCTCCGAGACCCAGTACTTC
TRBJ2-7,TRBV7-2,-,-,14,CASSPGPSSYEQYF,TGTGCCAGCAGCCCAGGACCCAGCTCCTACGAGCAGTACTTC
TRBJ1-2,TRBV9,TRBD1,once,14,CASSLGQGNYGYTF,TGTGCCAGCAGCCTTGGACAGGGGAACTATGGCTACACCTTC
TRBJ1-1,TRBV18,-,-,14,CASSPTTRGTEAFF,TGTGCCAGCTCACCAACAACGAGGGGCACTGAAGCTTTCTTT
TRBJ2-1,TRBV7-2,TRBD2,-,19,CASSLAGPGLAGGRNEQFF,TGTGCCAGCAGCTTAGCAGGCCCTGGGCTAGCGGGGGGACGGAATGAGCAGTTCTTC
TRBJ2-3,TRBV2,TRBD2,-,16,CASASGTSGVLDTQYF,TGTGCCAGCGCTTCGGGAACTAGCGGGGTTTTGGATACGCAGTATTTT
TRBJ2-2,TRBV19,TRBD1,-,15,CASTASTGAAGELFF,TGTGCCAGTACCGCGTCGACAGGGGCCGCCGGGGAGCTGTTTTTT